This T cell receptor (beta chain) is drawn from a study of T cell responses to AZD1222 COVID-19 vaccine. This CDR3 region has 17 residues. Germline loops: CDR1 SGDLS, CDR2 YYNGEE. V was clipped by 0 bases and J by 3 bases, with 15 bases between them. Profiling relied on immunoSEQ multiplex PCR, and the TCRdb table lists in-frame clones only, not all of them. The repertoire holds some 120,000 clones, with 88% as singletons. This sequence originates from an adult in good health. Source: peripheral blood, taken on day 0 of AZD1222 vaccination. V gene TRBV9 combines with J gene TRBJ1-4, with no clear D. This CDR3 reads CASSVGVRAAPNEKLFF. CDR3 nucleotides: TGTGCCAGCAGCGTAGGGGTAAGGGCAGCCCCTAATGAAAAACTGTTTTTT.